Presented here are 18 T cell receptor beta chains from one specimen sequenced in a study of blood T cell repertoires in COVID-19. Sequencing was performed with immunoSEQ multiplex PCR; in TCRdb, only in-frame clones are kept and a portion is missing. The sample records about 48,000 clones, approximately 80% being singletons. The sample consisted of peripheral blood. The receptors were sampled from a human donor with active or convalescent COVID-19. The donor label of this sample is uncertain.

J is TRBJ2-2 and V is TRBV5-5; perhaps TRBD2 as D (6 bases). V dropped 2 bases and J dropped 3 bases, with 8 bases sitting between them. The CDR3 spans 14 residues. Germline V gives CDR1 SGHKS, CDR2 YYEKEE (reference sequence). The CDR3 region has the DNA TGTGCCAGCAGCTTATGGGGGGACACCGGGGAGCTGTTTTTT. It yields the protein CASSLWGDTGELFF. The whole variable domain, filled in from reference TRBV5-5 and TRBJ2-2, reads DAGVTQSPTHLIKTRGQQVTLRCSPISGHKSVSWYQQVLGQGPQFIFQYYEKEERGRGNFPDRFSARQFPNYSSELNVNALLLGDSALYLCASSLWGDTGELFFGEGSRLTVL.

The chain links TRBV30 to TRBJ2-5, with TRBD1 matching 8 bases. The CDR3 length is 12 residues. Trimming cost V 3 bases and J 4 bases; bases outside gene matches: 1. CDR1 and CDR2 from the germline V gene are GTSNPN and SVGIG (reference sequence). This CDR3 is CAWSRGRETQYF. The DNA of the CDR3 is TGTGCCTGGAGCAGGGGGCGAGAGACCCAGTACTTC.

This sequence joins TRBV11-3 and TRBJ1-2; D uncertain. The ends were cut back, 3 bases at V and 2 bases at J, with 7 bases in the middle. The CDR3 contains 13 residues. In germline, CDR1 is SGHNT, CDR2 YENEEA. The CDR3 region is CASSLVANYGYTF. CDR3 bases: TGTGCCAGCAGCTTGGTTGCGAACTATGGCTACACCTTC.

In its sample, this clone was seen a few times. Other DNA variants within this sample encode the same CDR3. J is TRBJ2-7 and V is TRBV13; D unclear. The CDR3 consists of 12 residues. Per the germline V gene, CDR1 is PRHDT and CDR2 is FYEKMQ (reference sequence). Trimming pared 1 base from V and 6 bases from J, leaving 7 bases between. The CDR3 loop reads CASSLAGGEQYF. The CDR3 DNA follows: TGTGCCAGCAGCTTAGCGGGTGGCGAGCAGTACTTC.

This clone was observed a handful of times. The J gene is TRBJ1-1, the V gene TRBV11-3; possible D gene TRBD1, 6 bases. Germline CDR1 is SGHNT and CDR2 is YENEEA. The germline V and J ends were trimmed by 5 bases and 2 bases, with 15 bases remaining between them. This CDR3 is 15 amino acids long. The CDR3 loop reads CASSQRQVGNTEAFF. The CDR3 DNA is TGTGCCAGCAGCCAAAGACAGGTCGGCAACACTGAAGCTTTCTTT. The full variable domain, its missing parts supplied by reference TRBV11-3 and TRBJ1-1, is EAGVVQSPRYKIIEKKQPVAFWCNPISGHNTLYWYLQNLGQGPELLIRYENEEAVDDSQLPKDRFSAERLKGVDSTLKIQPAELGDSAVYLCASSQRQVGNTEAFFGQGTRLTVV.

This clone occurred once. This chain connects TRBV4-1 to TRBJ1-4, with D unresolved. The V end was cut by 3 bases, the J end by 0 bases, with 14 bases between. Germline V gene sequence: CDR1 MGHRA, CDR2 YSYEKL. The CDR3 spans 17 residues. CDR3 protein: CASSHDPSQATNEKLFF. In DNA, the CDR3 is TGCGCCAGCAGCCATGATCCATCGCAGGCAACTAATGAAAAACTGTTTTTT.

The chain has TRBV15 and TRBJ2-2; 7 nucleotides match TRBD1. This CDR3 has 14 residues. V dropped 4 bases and J dropped 6; count of bases not matched to a gene: 5. The germline CDR1 and CDR2 sequences are LNHNV and YYDKDF (reference sequence). The DNA for the CDR3 is TGTGCCACCAGCACGGGGACAGACGCCGGGGAGCTGTTTTTT. Its translation: CATSTGTDAGELFF.

The V and J genes are TRBV7-9 and TRBJ1-1; 7 positions match TRBD1. The CDR3 is 14 amino acids. Looked up from germline, CDR1 is SEHNR and CDR2 is FQNEAQ (reference sequence). V was pared by 5 bases and J by 2 bases, with 5 bases of the junction left unmatched. In DNA, the CDR3 is TGTGCCAGCAGCCTCACAGGGGATAACACTGAAGCTTTCTTT. It yields the protein CASSLTGDNTEAFF.

V gene TRBV11-2 combines with J gene TRBJ2-1; TRBD2 might be the D (6 bases). The germline V gene encodes CDR1 SGHAT and CDR2 FQNNGV. Between the trimmed V and J ends, which lost 7 bases and 8 bases, there was a span of 18 bases. This CDR3 comprises 14 residues. The CDR3 sequence: CASISLLARDEQFF. CDR3 DNA: TGTGCCAGCATCAGCCTTCTAGCGCGCGATGAGCAGTTCTTC.

The chain joins TRBV7-3 to TRBJ2-2; TRBD1 agrees at 10 bases. Germline assignment: CDR1 SGHTA and CDR2 FQGTGA. CDR3 length: 14 amino acids. The J segment lost 5 bases and the V segment lost 7 bases, leaving 4 bases of the junction unmatched. CDR3 DNA: TGTGCCAGCACCTCGGGACAGGGGACCGGGGAGCTGTTTTTT. It yields the protein CASTSGQGTGELFF.

This clone was observed at least ten times. This sample also contains other DNA sequences that code for the same CDR3. The genes are TRBV24-1 and TRBJ2-2; possibly TRBD1 for D (6 bases). Germline CDR1 and CDR2: KGHDR and SFDVKD. The V end lost 1 base, the J end lost 6 bases, and 8 bases lay between the germline ends. This CDR3 has 14 amino acids. The CDR3 nucleotides are TGTGCCACCAGTGATTTACAGGGAGCCGGGGAGCTGTTTTTT. It encodes CATSDLQGAGELFF.

V is TRBV13 and J is TRBJ1-4, with 8 bases that match TRBD1. The CDR3 sequence is 16 residues long. Germline V gives CDR1 PRHDT, CDR2 FYEKMQ (reference sequence). The ends lost 2 bases at V and 8 bases at J; junction bases unmatched: 10. The CDR3 reads CASSLSRDRPREKLFF. As DNA, the CDR3 is TGTGCCAGCAGCTTAAGCCGGGACAGGCCGCGGGAAAAACTGTTTTTT.

In nucleotides, the CDR3 is TGTGCCAGTAGTATGGGCAGGACAGAAGTAAAAACCTTC. This sequence encodes CASSMGRTEVKTF. The chain combines TRBV19 with TRBJ1-2; a possible D gene is TRBD1 (6 bases). Trimming removed 3 bases at V and 14 bases at J, with 19 bases between. The CDR3 loop spans 13 amino acids. Germline lookup yields CDR1 LNHDA and CDR2 SQIVND (reference sequence).

This clone was observed a single time. The rearrangement joins TRBV6-5 to TRBJ2-3, with D possibly matching TRBD1 (5 bases). The CDR3 sequence is 13 residues long. Germline assignment: CDR1 MNHEY and CDR2 SVGAGI. V was clipped by 3 bases and J by 6 bases, with 10 bases between them. CDR3 residues: CASSYRKGDTQYF. CDR3 DNA sequence: TGTGCCAGCAGTTATCGGAAGGGGGATACGCAGTATTTT.

In this sample, this clone turned up a few times. This chain joins TRBV7-3 and TRBJ2-1; D perhaps matches TRBD1 (6 bases). The CDR3 extends over 15 amino acids. Trimming cost V 4 bases and J 5 bases, with 15 bases left between them. The germline gives CDR1 SGHTA, CDR2 FQGTGA. CDR3 sequence reads: CASSSSPGQNNEQFF. The CDR3 DNA sequence: TGTGCCAGCAGCTCAAGTCCGGGACAAAACAATGAGCAGTTCTTC.

This chain joins TRBV10-3 and TRBJ2-3; D call uncertain. Trimming took 4 bases from V and 4 from J, leaving 3 bases between them. Germline CDR1 ENHRY, CDR2 SYGVKD. The CDR3 contains 11 residues. CDR3 protein: CAISVADTQYF. The DNA for the CDR3 is TGTGCCATCAGTGTAGCAGATACGCAGTATTTT.

V gene TRBV11-3 combines with J gene TRBJ2-1; TRBD1 might be the D (5 bases). The CDR3 consists of 15 residues. With 4 bases removed from V and 0 bases from J, the gap between germline ends came to 10 bases. Germline CDR1 SGHNT, CDR2 YENEEA. In DNA, the CDR3 is TGTGCCAGCAGCTCACAGGTGAGCTCCTACAATGAGCAGTTCTTC. Translation gives CASSSQVSSYNEQFF. The variable domain in full, with the rest retrieved from reference TRBV11-3 and TRBJ2-1, is EAGVVQSPRYKIIEKKQPVAFWCNPISGHNTLYWYLQNLGQGPELLIRYENEEAVDDSQLPKDRFSAERLKGVDSTLKIQPAELGDSAVYLCASSSQVSSYNEQFFGPGTRLTVL.

V gene TRBV3-1 (or the pseudogene TRBV3-2) combines with J gene TRBJ1-1, with 10 bases aligning to TRBD1. The CDR3 extends over 14 amino acids. Germline CDR1 LGHDT, CDR2 YNNKEL (reference sequence). V lost 4 bases to trimming and J lost 3 bases; unmatched junction nucleotides: 2. The CDR3 sequence: CASSPGTGDTEAFF. CDR3 sequence (DNA): TGTGCCAGCAGCCCCGGGACAGGGGACACTGAAGCTTTCTTT.